Here is one T cell receptor beta chain with its context. Its cognate antigen is unknown. The data stem from a study of T cell responses to AZD1222 COVID-19 vaccine. Libraries were prepared by immunoSEQ multiplex PCR; TCRdb keeps only in-frame clonotypes and omits some of them. The table has 95,000 to 150,000 clones, roughly 88% seen once. CDR1 SNHLY and CDR2 FYNNEI come from the germline V gene. Trimming pared 4 bases from V and 0 bases from J, leaving 13 bases between. CDR3 size: 16 residues. Study-wide results and limits: Seropositive AZD1222 recipients at baseline numbered only five to seven. Following two doses of AZD1222, Spike-specific TCR breadth and depth rose.

This specimen consisted of peripheral blood, obtained 28 days after the second AZD1222 dose. This chain links TRBV2 with TRBJ1-5, with D hard to call. This TCR came from an adult who received the AZD1222 COVID-19 vaccine. CDR3 amino acids: CASSAARSFSNQPQHF. The DNA of the CDR3 is TGTGCCAGCAGTGCGGCTCGATCGTTTAGCAATCAGCCCCAGCATTTT.